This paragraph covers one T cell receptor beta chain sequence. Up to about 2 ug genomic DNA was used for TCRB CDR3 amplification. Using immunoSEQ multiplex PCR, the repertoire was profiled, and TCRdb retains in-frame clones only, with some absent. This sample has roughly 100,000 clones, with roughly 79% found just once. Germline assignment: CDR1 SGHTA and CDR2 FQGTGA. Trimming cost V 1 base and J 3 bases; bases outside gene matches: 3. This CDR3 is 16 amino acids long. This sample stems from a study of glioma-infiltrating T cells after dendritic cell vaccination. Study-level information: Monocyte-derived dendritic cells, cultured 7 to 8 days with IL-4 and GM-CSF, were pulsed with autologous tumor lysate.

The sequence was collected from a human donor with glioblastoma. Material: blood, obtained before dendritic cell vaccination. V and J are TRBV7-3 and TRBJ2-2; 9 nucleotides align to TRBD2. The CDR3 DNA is TGTGCCAGCAGCTTAATTAGCGGGGGACACACCGGGGAGCTGTTTTTT. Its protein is CASSLISGGHTGELFF.